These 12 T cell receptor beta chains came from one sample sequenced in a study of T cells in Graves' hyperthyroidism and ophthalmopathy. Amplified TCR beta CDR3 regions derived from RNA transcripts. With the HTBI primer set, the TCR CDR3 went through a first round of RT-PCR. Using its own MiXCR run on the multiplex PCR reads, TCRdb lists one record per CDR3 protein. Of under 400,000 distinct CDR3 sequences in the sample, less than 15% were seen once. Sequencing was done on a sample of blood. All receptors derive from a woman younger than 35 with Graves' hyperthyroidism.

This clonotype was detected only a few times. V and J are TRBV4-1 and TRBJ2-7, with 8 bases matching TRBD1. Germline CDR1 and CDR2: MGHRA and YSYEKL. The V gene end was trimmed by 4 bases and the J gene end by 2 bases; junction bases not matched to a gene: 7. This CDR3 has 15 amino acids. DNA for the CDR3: TGCGCCAGCAGCCTAACCCTCAGGGGGCCCTACGAGCAGTACTTC. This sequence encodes CASSLTLRGPYEQYF.

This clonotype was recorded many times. The CDR3 loop is CASSTTKVAGKLFF. The CDR3 region has the DNA TGTGCCAGCAGCACGACGAAGGTGGCGGGAAAACTGTTTTTT. The chain couples TRBV11-2 to TRBJ1-4; D unclear. Germline values: CDR1 SGHAT, CDR2 FQNNGV. V lost 5 bases and J lost 10, with 17 bases in between. This CDR3 has 14 amino acids.

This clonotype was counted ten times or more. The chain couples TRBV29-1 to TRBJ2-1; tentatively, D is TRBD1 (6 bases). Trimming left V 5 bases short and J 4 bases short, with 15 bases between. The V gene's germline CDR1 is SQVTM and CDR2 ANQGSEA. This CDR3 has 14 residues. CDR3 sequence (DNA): TGCAGCGTTTTTGCCAGGGGCCCTTACAATGAGCAGTTCTTC. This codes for CSVFARGPYNEQFF.

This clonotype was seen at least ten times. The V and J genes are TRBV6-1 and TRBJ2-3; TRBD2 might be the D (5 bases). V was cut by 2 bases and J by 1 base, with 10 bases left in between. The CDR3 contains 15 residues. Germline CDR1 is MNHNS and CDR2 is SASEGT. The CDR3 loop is CASSEPGKGTDTQYF. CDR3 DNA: TGTGCCAGCAGTGAACCGGGGAAGGGCACAGATACGCAGTATTTT.

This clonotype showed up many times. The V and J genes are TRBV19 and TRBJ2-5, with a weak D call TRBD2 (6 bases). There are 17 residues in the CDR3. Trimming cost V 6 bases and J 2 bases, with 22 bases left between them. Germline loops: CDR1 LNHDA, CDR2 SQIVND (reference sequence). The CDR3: CASRLKREIADQETQYF. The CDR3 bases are TGTGCCAGTAGACTAAAGAGGGAAATAGCGGATCAAGAGACCCAGTACTTC.

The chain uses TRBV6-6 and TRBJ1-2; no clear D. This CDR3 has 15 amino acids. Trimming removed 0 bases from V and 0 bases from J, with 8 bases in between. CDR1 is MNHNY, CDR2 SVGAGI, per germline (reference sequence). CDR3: CASSYSKRTNYGYTF. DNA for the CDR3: TGTGCCAGCAGTTACTCGAAAAGGACTAACTATGGCTACACCTTC.

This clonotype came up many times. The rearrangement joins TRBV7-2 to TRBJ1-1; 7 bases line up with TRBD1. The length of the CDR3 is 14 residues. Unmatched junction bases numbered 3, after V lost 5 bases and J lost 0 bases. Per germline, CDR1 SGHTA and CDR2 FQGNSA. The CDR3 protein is CASSGGTVNTEAFF. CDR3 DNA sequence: TGTGCCAGCAGCGGAGGGACAGTGAACACTGAAGCTTTCTTT.

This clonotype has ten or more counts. This CDR3 reads CASFDFPGADTQYF. Here the CDR3 DNA reads TGCGCCAGCTTCGACTTTCCAGGGGCAGATACGCAGTATTTT. The rearrangement uses TRBV5-1 and TRBJ2-3, with D maybe TRBD1 (6 bases). The CDR3 consists of 14 residues. Germline V gene lookup returns CDR1 SGHRS and CDR2 YFSETQ. Trimming pared 7 bases from V and 4 bases from J, leaving 16 bases between.

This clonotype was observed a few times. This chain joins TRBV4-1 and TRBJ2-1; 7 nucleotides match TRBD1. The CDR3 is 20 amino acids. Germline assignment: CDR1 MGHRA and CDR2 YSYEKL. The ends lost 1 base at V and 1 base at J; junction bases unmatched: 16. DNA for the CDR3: TGCGCCAGCAGCCAAGTCTTCCGGGACAGAGCATCCAGGTCCTACAATGAGCAGTTCTTC. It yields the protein CASSQVFRDRASRSYNEQFF.

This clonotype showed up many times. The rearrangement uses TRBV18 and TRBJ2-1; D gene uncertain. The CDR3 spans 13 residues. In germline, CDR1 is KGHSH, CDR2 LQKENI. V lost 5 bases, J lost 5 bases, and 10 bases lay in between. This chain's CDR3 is CASSFSKDNEQFF. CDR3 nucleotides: TGTGCCAGCTCATTCTCCAAAGACAATGAGCAGTTCTTC.

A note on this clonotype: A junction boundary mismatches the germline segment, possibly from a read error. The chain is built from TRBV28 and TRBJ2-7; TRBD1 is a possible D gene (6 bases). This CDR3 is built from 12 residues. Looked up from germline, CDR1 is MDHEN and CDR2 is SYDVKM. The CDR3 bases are TGTGTCAGCAGTCAGGGGTTCTACGAGCAGTACTTC. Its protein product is CVSSQGFYEQYF.

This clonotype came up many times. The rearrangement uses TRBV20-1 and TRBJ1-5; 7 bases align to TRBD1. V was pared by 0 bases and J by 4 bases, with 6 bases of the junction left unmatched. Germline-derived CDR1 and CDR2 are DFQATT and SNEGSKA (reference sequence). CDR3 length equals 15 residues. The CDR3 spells CSAREGTAENQPQHF. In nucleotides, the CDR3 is TGCAGTGCTAGAGAGGGGACAGCGGAGAATCAGCCCCAGCATTTT.